This entry describes one TCR beta chain. The sample comes from a study of blood T cell repertoires in COVID-19. Study-level information: T cells, B-cell-depleted T cells, or PBMCs provided the cDNA or gDNA that served as material.

Assay used: immunoSEQ multiplex PCR; TCRdb lists only in-frame clones, some missing. The data contain some 290,000 clones, around four fifths of them singletons. The sample consisted of peripheral blood. The sequence came from a man aged 60-69 years who had recovered from COVID-19.

The CDR3 coding sequence is TGTGCCAGCAGTGAAGGTCCAGGTTTTCAAGAGACCCAGTACTTC. Translating gives CASSEGPGFQETQYF. The chain links TRBV2 to TRBJ2-5, with no clear D. Germline V lookup: CDR1 SNHLY, CDR2 FYNNEI. V gave up 1 base and J gave up 2 bases, with 11 bases separating them. The CDR3 runs to 15 residues. The variable domain in full, completed from reference TRBV2 and TRBJ2-5, reads EPEVTQTPSHQVTQMGQEVILRCVPISNHLYFYWYRQILGQKVEFLVSFYNNEISEKSEIFDDQFSVERPDGSNFTLKIRSTKLEDSAMYFCASSEGPGFQETQYFGPGTRLLVL.